Shown below are 10 T cell receptor beta chains from a single sample sequenced in a study of blood T cells in healthy people across ages. A second PCR, run for roughly 7 to 11 cycles, used a sample-barcoded 5' primer plus a J-beta primer mix. Using its own MiXCR run on the 5' RACE reads, TCRdb lists one record per CDR3 protein. This sample has hundreds of thousands of distinct CDR3 sequences, with around half found just once. The sample consisted of blood. The receptors derive from a man of 80 years or more in good health.

With regard to this clonotype: At one of its ends the junction is not consistent with the germline gene, which may arise from a read error. The chain is built from TRBV15 and TRBJ1-2; D gene ambiguous. The CDR3 length is 16 residues. The germline CDR1 and CDR2 sequences are LNHNV and YYDKDF (reference sequence). For the CDR3, the DNA is TGTGCCACCAGCAGAGATGTTGCAGCCCAGACCTATGGCCACACCTTC. It specifies CATSRDVAAQTYGHTF.

This clonotype was observed once. Relative to the germline gene, one junction end is altered; a read error may explain this. This chain joins TRBV3-1 and TRBJ1-1; D is uncertain. CDR1 is LGHDT, CDR2 YNNKEL, per germline (reference sequence). The CDR3 consists of 13 residues. In DNA form, the CDR3 reads TGTGCCGGCAGCTCCACACCTAACACTGAAGCTTTCTTT. Protein: CAGSSTPNTEAFF.

The rearrangement joins TRBV7-2 to TRBJ2-7; D may match TRBD1 or TRBD2 (5 bases each). The CDR3 contains 15 residues. Germline values: CDR1 SGHTA, CDR2 FQGNSA. Trimming stripped 5 bases from V and 6 bases from J, with 20 bases between. This CDR3 is CASSRGVDGACEQYF. In nucleotides, the CDR3 is TGTGCCAGCAGCCGAGGGGTCGACGGGGCCTGCGAGCAGTACTTC. Filled out from reference TRBV7-2 and TRBJ2-7, the complete variable domain reads GAGVSQSPSNKVTEKGKDVELRCDPISGHTALYWYRQSLGQGLEFLIYFQGNSAPDKSGLPSDRFSAERTGGSVSTLTIQRTQQEDSAVYLCASSRGVDGACEQYFGPGTRLTVT.

This rearrangement joins TRBV11-2 to TRBJ1-2; D remains unclear. The ends were cut back, 1 base at V and 4 bases at J, with 7 bases in the middle. The CDR3 runs 13 residues. Per germline, CDR1 SGHAT and CDR2 FQNNGV. CDR3: CASSLAASYGYTF. The CDR3 region has the DNA TGTGCCAGCAGCTTAGCCGCCAGCTATGGCTACACCTTC.

This rearrangement joins TRBV10-3 to TRBJ2-3, with unresolved D. V was cut by 6 bases and J by 6 bases, with 16 bases left in between. This CDR3 spans 14 amino acids. CDR1 and CDR2 (germline): ENHRY, SYGVKD. CDR3 DNA sequence: TGTGCCATCAGAGCCGGAGTTTCGTCGGATACGCAGTATTTT. It yields the protein CAIRAGVSSDTQYF.

This clonotype was detected a few times. The chain links TRBV6-6 to TRBJ2-7; D is ambiguous. The CDR3 length is 14 residues. Trimming stripped 6 bases from V and 6 bases from J, with 18 bases between. The germline CDR1 and CDR2 sequences are MNHNY and SVGAGI (reference sequence). DNA of the CDR3: TGTGCCAGCAGACCCAGTCAGGCGGTCGGCGAGCAGTACTTC. Encoded protein: CASRPSQAVGEQYF.

V gene TRBV4-1 combines with J gene TRBJ2-6; D is unresolved. The germline gives CDR1 MGHRA, CDR2 YSYEKL. Between the trimmed V and J ends, which lost 1 base and 4 bases, there was a span of 8 bases. This CDR3 is built from 15 residues. The CDR3 here is CASSQGELGANVLTF. In nucleotides, the CDR3 is TGCGCCAGCAGCCAAGGCGAATTGGGGGCCAACGTCCTGACTTTC.

DNA for the CDR3: TGTGCCAGCGTCCGGACAGGGATCACAGATACGCAGTATTTT. Amino acids: CASVRTGITDTQYF. The genes are TRBV12-3 or TRBV12-4 and TRBJ2-3, with 8 positions matching TRBD1. There are 14 residues in the CDR3. Trimming took 8 bases from V and 2 from J; bases not matched to a gene: 6.

The chain employs TRBV5-1 and TRBJ2-1; D remains unclear. V gave up 4 bases and J gave up 0 bases, with 11 bases separating them. CDR1 and CDR2 from the germline V gene are SGHRS and YFSETQ. The CDR3 runs 15 residues. The DNA for the CDR3 is TGCGCCAGCAGCCCCGGCCCTCTCTCCTACAATGAGCAGTTCTTC. Amino acid sequence: CASSPGPLSYNEQFF. The full variable domain, in which reference TRBV5-1 and TRBJ2-1 provide the parts outside the CDR3, is KAGVTQTPRYLIKTRGQQVTLSCSPISGHRSVSWYQQTPGQGLQFLFEYFSETQRNKGNFPGRFSGRQFSNSRSEMNVSTLELGDSALYLCASSPGPLSYNEQFFGPGTRLTVL.

This clonotype has only a few counts. This CDR3 is CASSDRVLEFF. CDR3 bases: TGTGCCAGCAGCGACAGGGTTTTGGAGTTCTTC. This chain connects TRBV2 to TRBJ2-1; 7 bases map to TRBD1. V shed 6 bases and J 14 bases; nucleotides not matched to a gene: 7. The CDR3 has 11 residues. The V gene's germline CDR1 is SNHLY and CDR2 FYNNEI.